Listed here are 9 T cell receptor beta chains from one sample, sequenced in a study of blood T cell repertoires in COVID-19. Clones were read by immunoSEQ multiplex PCR, and TCRdb kept only the in-frame ones, dropping some. Among under 250,000 clones listed, roughly four fifths were seen once. Sample: peripheral blood. These receptors all stem from a young woman with acute or convalescent COVID-19.

The chain combines TRBV6-1 with TRBJ2-1, with TRBD1 matching over 10 bases. The CDR3 covers 16 residues. The V gene's germline CDR1 is MNHNS and CDR2 SASEGT. The junction had 8 bases not matched to a gene; V was cut back by 2 bases and J by 7 bases. In DNA form, the CDR3 reads TGTGCCAGCAGTGAATTCGACAGGGGGCTGGGAAATGAGCAGTTCTTC. As protein: CASSEFDRGLGNEQFF.

The chain employs TRBV4-3 and TRBJ1-5; tentatively, D is TRBD1 (6 bases). The V gene lost 0 bases and the J gene lost 7 bases, with 22 bases spanning the gap. The CDR3 totals 18 residues. Germline V gene lookup returns CDR1 LGHNA and CDR2 YSLEER. The DNA for the CDR3 is TGCGCCAGCAGCCAAGAGGTCCCGTTAGGACAGAGTCGGCAGCCCCAGCATTTT. This encodes CASSQEVPLGQSRQPQHF.

V usage is TRBV6-2 or TRBV6-3 and J usage is TRBJ1-1; 7 bases fit TRBD1. Germline assignment: CDR1 MNHEY and CDR2 SVGEGT. CDR3 length: 14 residues. Germline trimming cut 6 bases from V and 4 bases from J; bases unmatched to any gene: 8. CDR3 amino acids: CASSTSQGGTEAFF. In DNA, the CDR3 is TGTGCCAGCAGCACGAGTCAGGGGGGCACTGAAGCTTTCTTT.

The CDR3 DNA is TGTGCCAGCAGCTTAGAGGTGGGGCGCGGGGGTGCGTACGAGCAGTACTTC. It specifies CASSLEVGRGGAYEQYF. The chain combines TRBV11-2 with TRBJ2-7; 7 bases line up with TRBD2. Germline V gene lookup returns CDR1 SGHAT and CDR2 FQNNGV. V lost 0 bases and J lost 4; bases outside the gene matches: 12. The length of the CDR3 is 17 residues.

The genes are TRBV2 and TRBJ1-3; TRBD1 might be the D (5 bases). Trimming cost V 6 bases and J 9 bases, with 18 bases left between them. The CDR3 runs to 14 residues. Germline CDR1 and CDR2: SNHLY and FYNNEI. This CDR3 is CASSNLPSRGTIYF. The CDR3 DNA follows: TGTGCCAGCAGCAACCTCCCCTCTAGGGGCACCATATATTTT.

The chain recombines TRBV2 with TRBJ2-6; 7 positions agree with TRBD1. The V segment lost 2 bases and the J segment 3 bases; nucleotides outside the gene matches: 1. The germline CDR1 and CDR2 sequences are SNHLY and FYNNEI. The CDR3 has 15 amino acids. The CDR3 protein is CASSENRGGANVLTF. The CDR3 DNA reads TGTGCCAGCAGTGAAAACAGGGGTGGGGCCAACGTCCTGACTTTC.

This chain links TRBV7-3 with TRBJ2-1; the match to TRBD1 covers 10 bases. The CDR3 consists of 16 residues. Germline V gene sequence: CDR1 SGHTA, CDR2 FQGTGA. The V segment lost 2 bases and the J segment 7 bases; nucleotides outside the gene matches: 8. The CDR3 region is CASSLGHGQGENEQFF. The CDR3 region has the DNA TGTGCCAGCAGCTTAGGCCATGGACAGGGGGAGAATGAGCAGTTCTTC.

The chain is built from TRBV5-1 and TRBJ1-6; 7 bases agree with TRBD1. Germline V gives CDR1 SGHRS, CDR2 YFSETQ. The ends lost 1 base at V and 8 bases at J; junction bases unmatched: 6. The CDR3 covers 15 residues. The CDR3 spells CASSLSGDSYSPLHF. DNA of the CDR3: TGCGCCAGCAGCTTGTCAGGGGACAGCTATTCACCCCTCCACTTT.

This chain uses TRBV5-6 with TRBJ2-3; 9 nucleotides match TRBD1. CDR1 and CDR2 from the germline V gene are SGHDT and YYEEEE. The V segment lost 5 bases and the J segment 3 bases; nucleotides outside the gene matches: 4. This CDR3 comprises 14 residues. CDR3 DNA: TGTGCCAGCAGAAAGACAGGGGGTACAGATACGCAGTATTTT. Its translation: CASRKTGGTDTQYF.